Listed below are T cell receptor beta chains from one sample, sequenced in a study of blood T cell repertoires in COVID-19. Profiling relied on immunoSEQ multiplex PCR, and the TCRdb table lists in-frame clones only, not all of them. The data hold 46,000 or so clones, with 90% observed a single time. The specimen sequenced was peripheral blood. Every receptor here comes from a man between 65 and 79 years old with active COVID-19. Both conserved end residues are part of each CDR3. D genes are given only for firm matches. Size is stated for part of the rows, as once, few or many counts, or as a class when the clone is expanded.

v_call	d_call	clone_size	j_call	cdr3_nt	cdr3_aa
TRBV5-1	TRBD2	NA	TRBJ2-7	TGCGCCAGCAGCAGAACTAGCGGGAGAAGGTCCTACGAGCAGTACTTC	CASSRTSGRRSYEQYF
TRBV5-1	NA	NA	TRBJ1-2	TGCGCCAGCAGCTTGGCTCCAGGGCCCAACTATGGCTACACCTTC	CASSLAPGPNYGYTF
TRBV3-1/TRBV3-2	NA	NA	TRBJ1-4	TGTGCCAGCAGCCCGTGTCCGGGGGGCGCGTGGGAAAAACTGTTTTTT	CASSPCPGGAWEKLFF
TRBV29-1	NA	NA	TRBJ1-4	TGCAGCGTTGAAGAATCAGTCCTCGCAGGCGAAAAACTGTTTTTT	CSVEESVLAGEKLFF
TRBV28	TRBD1	NA	TRBJ2-1	TGTGCCAGCCGCAGGGGGCTGGGGGAGCAGTTCTTC	CASRRGLGEQFF
TRBV30	NA	NA	TRBJ2-7	TGTGCCTGGAGTGTGGGGGGAAGATACGAGCAGTACTTC	CAWSVGGRYEQYF
TRBV7-2	TRBD1	NA	TRBJ2-7	TGTGCCAGCAGCCCCCATTCAACAGGGGCCTCCTTGGGCTACGAGCAGTACTTC	CASSPHSTGASLGYEQYF
TRBV18	NA	NA	TRBJ1-1	TGTGCCAGCTCGCACAGGGATACGAACACTGAAGCTTTCTTT	CASSHRDTNTEAFF
TRBV28	TRBD1	NA	TRBJ2-7	TGTGCCAGCAGTTTACGGGCAGGGGGAGATTACGAGCAGTACTTC	CASSLRAGGDYEQYF
TRBV6-2/TRBV6-3	NA	NA	TRBJ2-1	TGTGCCAGCAGTTACTCGAATGTACCTAATGCCTACAATGAGCAGTTCTTC	CASSYSNVPNAYNEQFF
TRBV7-2	NA	NA	TRBJ2-7	TGTGCCAGCAGCTTAGTAGGAACTACTGAGTACGAGCAGTACTTC	CASSLVGTTEYEQYF
TRBV4-3	NA	NA	TRBJ1-1	TGCGCCAGCAGCCAAGTGGGGCAGGTGAACACTGAAGCTTTCTTT	CASSQVGQVNTEAFF
TRBV4-2	NA	once	TRBJ1-6	TGTGCCAGCAGCCAAGAAGTACCAGGGGCTAATTCACCCCTCCACTTT	CASSQEVPGANSPLHF
TRBV18	NA	NA	TRBJ1-4	TGTGCCAGCTCACCAGGGGGCCGTCTGTTTTTT	CASSPGGRLFF
TRBV6-2/TRBV6-3	NA	NA	TRBJ2-5	TGTGCCAGCAGTTACTCGGGACTCAAACTCGCAGAGACCCAGTACTTC	CASSYSGLKLAETQYF
TRBV7-3	TRBD1	NA	TRBJ2-7	TGTGCCAGCAGCCGCGGGGGACAGGGGCAGCTTTCCGAGCAGTACTTC	CASSRGGQGQLSEQYF
TRBV28	NA	NA	TRBJ1-3	TGTGCCAGCATAGCCGGCAGGGGCTCTGGAAACACCATATATTTT	CASIAGRGSGNTIYF
TRBV28	NA	NA	TRBJ1-4	TGTGCCAGCAGGAACATTGAAAAACTGTTTTTT	CASRNIEKLFF
TRBV6-2/TRBV6-3	TRBD1	once	TRBJ2-4	TGTGCCAGCAGCCGGGACAGGGGCAACATTCAGTACTTC	CASSRDRGNIQYF
TRBV5-1	TRBD1	NA	TRBJ1-3	TGCGCCAGCAGCTCGACAGGGACGGGAAACACCATATATTTT	CASSSTGTGNTIYF
TRBV7-8	TRBD1	NA	TRBJ2-5	TGTGCCAGCAGCTTAGGGCAGGGGGCGAGAGAGACCCAGTACTTC	CASSLGQGARETQYF
TRBV11-2	NA	NA	TRBJ2-7	TGTGCCAGCAGCCCCCCGGGATCCTCCTACGAGCAGTACTTC	CASSPPGSSYEQYF
TRBV4-3	TRBD2	NA	TRBJ2-1	TGCGCCAGCAGCCTCGTAGCGGGAGTATCCTACAATGAGCAGTTCTTC	CASSLVAGVSYNEQFF
TRBV5-1	TRBD1	NA	TRBJ1-2	TGCGCCAGCAGCTCCGGCACCAAAGGGGGCTTCGTTTATGGCTACACCTTC	CASSSGTKGGFVYGYTF
TRBV18	NA	NA	TRBJ2-7	TGTGCCAGCTCACCCTCAGGCTCCTACGAGCAGTACTTC	CASSPSGSYEQYF
TRBV18	TRBD2	NA	TRBJ2-1	TGTGCCAGCTCACTTGGACTAGGCTACAATGAGCAGTTCTTC	CASSLGLGYNEQFF
TRBV14	NA	once	TRBJ2-5	TGTGCCAGCAGCCAAGACAGGATCCAGGAGACCCAGTACTTC	CASSQDRIQETQYF
TRBV10-1	NA	NA	TRBJ2-3	TGCGCCAGCAGTGAGTCGGCGGCCTACACAGATACGCAGTATTTT	CASSESAAYTDTQYF
TRBV2	NA	NA	TRBJ2-7	TGTGCCACACAGGGCTACGAGCAGTACTTC	CATQGYEQYF
TRBV5-1	TRBD1	NA	TRBJ2-1	TGCGCCAGCAGCGGAACAGGGGTCCGAGGCAATGAGCAGTTCTTC	CASSGTGVRGNEQFF
TRBV6-5	NA	NA	TRBJ2-7	TGTGCCAGCAGGAACCGTAGATCCCCCTACGAGCAGTACTTC	CASRNRRSPYEQYF
TRBV5-4	TRBD2	NA	TRBJ2-7	TGTGCCAGCAGCTCGGGACTAGCGGGAGGAGGTGAGCAGTACTTC	CASSSGLAGGGEQYF
TRBV24-1	TRBD1	NA	TRBJ1-1	TGTGCCACCAGTGATTACAGGGGCGGAGGAGCTTTCTTT	CATSDYRGGGAFF
TRBV11-2	TRBD1	NA	TRBJ1-1	TGTGCCAGCAGTTCACAGGGGGCGACTGAAGCTTTCTTT	CASSSQGATEAFF
TRBV18	NA	NA	TRBJ1-5	TGTGCCAGCTCCCGGGAGAGCAATCAGCCCCAGCATTTT	CASSRESNQPQHF
TRBV4-3	NA	NA	TRBJ2-7	TGCGCCAGCAGCCCCCGGAAGAGCGTTGGCTCCTACGAGCAGTACTTC	CASSPRKSVGSYEQYF
TRBV29-1	NA	NA	TRBJ1-4	TGCAGCGTAAAGCCGGGGGGTAATGAAAAACTGTTTTTT	CSVKPGGNEKLFF
TRBV6-2/TRBV6-3	NA	once	TRBJ2-7	TGTGCCAGCAGTTACCCAAGCCACGAGCAGTACTTC	CASSYPSHEQYF
TRBV6-2/TRBV6-3	TRBD2	NA	TRBJ2-2	TGTGCCAGCAGTCGGGACTACCCGAACACCGGGGAGCTGTTTTTT	CASSRDYPNTGELFF
TRBV7-9	NA	few	TRBJ1-2	TGTGCCAGCAGCCCCGCCGGTGACTACACCTTC	CASSPAGDYTF
TRBV7-2	NA	NA	TRBJ1-4	TGTGCCAGCAGCTTAGTGGGGGCTGTGAGTGAAAAACTGTTTTTT	CASSLVGAVSEKLFF
TRBV4-3	TRBD1	NA	TRBJ2-7	TGCGCCAGCAGCCAGGAACTCGGGACAGGTGGGTCCTACGAGCAGTACTTC	CASSQELGTGGSYEQYF
TRBV6-5	NA	NA	TRBJ2-3	TGTGCCAGCTGTACGGAGGGGGGGCCTACAGATACGCAGTATTTT	CASCTEGGPTDTQYF
TRBV12-3/TRBV12-4	NA	NA	TRBJ1-1	TGTGCCAGCAGTACCCGTCGACAGGTTGAAGCTTTCTTT	CASSTRRQVEAFF
TRBV7-3	TRBD2	NA	TRBJ2-1	TGTGCCAGCAGCCCCGGACTAGCGGGAGGTCCATACAATGAGCAGTTCTTC	CASSPGLAGGPYNEQFF
TRBV7-8	NA	NA	TRBJ1-2	TGTGCCAGCAGCTTAGGAGGATCTTCTAACTATGGCTACACCTTC	CASSLGGSSNYGYTF
TRBV7-9	NA	NA	TRBJ1-3	TGTGCCAGCAGCTTAAGCGGGAACTCTGGAAACACCATATATTTT	CASSLSGNSGNTIYF
TRBV19	TRBD2	NA	TRBJ2-2	TGTGCCAGTAGTAGGTCGGGACTAGCGGCCAACACCGGGGAGCTGTTTTTT	CASSRSGLAANTGELFF
TRBV28	TRBD2	NA	TRBJ2-5	TGTGCCAGCAGTTTGGCCGCGGGGGTGCGGACCCAGTACTTC	CASSLAAGVRTQYF
TRBV5-4	NA	NA	TRBJ2-2	TGTGCCAGCAGCGATGCGGCGACCCCTCTGTTTTTT	CASSDAATPLFF
TRBV7-9	TRBD1	NA	TRBJ1-4	TGTGCCAGCAGCCCAGACAGGGTTGCAACTAATGAAAAACTGTTTTTT	CASSPDRVATNEKLFF
TRBV2	TRBD2	NA	TRBJ2-7	TGTGCCAGCAGATCTGGACTAGCGGGAGCCGAGCAGTACTTC	CASRSGLAGAEQYF
TRBV4-3	NA	NA	TRBJ1-2	TGCGCCAGCAGCCAAGATCGTCAGGGGTATCACTATGGCTACACCTTC	CASSQDRQGYHYGYTF
TRBV10-3	TRBD2	NA	TRBJ2-3	TGTGCCGTCCGGGAGGCTAGCACAGATACGCAGTATTTT	CAVREASTDTQYF